The 21 T cell receptor beta chains presented below share a single source sample, sequenced in a study of blood T cell repertoires in COVID-19. Sequencing used immunoSEQ multiplex PCR; TCRdb keeps in-frame clones, though not all of them. The table includes around 280,000 clones, around 91% detected once. Sequenced input: PBMCs or T cells enriched from blood (not recorded which). Source of these receptors: a woman aged 18-30 years with acute COVID-19.

Concerning this clone: This same CDR3 is encoded by further DNA sequences in the sample. The rearrangement joins TRBV28 to TRBJ2-2, with TRBD2 as a possible D gene (5 bases). Germline V gene lookup returns CDR1 MDHEN and CDR2 SYDVKM. The germline V and J ends were trimmed by 3 bases and 2 bases, with 10 bases remaining between them. There are 15 residues in the CDR3. The CDR3 region has the DNA TGTGCCAGCAGTTTGGCTAGCAGTAACACCGGGGAGCTGTTTTTT. This sequence encodes CASSLASSNTGELFF.

J is TRBJ2-5 and V is TRBV28; the D is unclear. The germline V gene has CDR1 MDHEN and CDR2 SYDVKM. The CDR3 spans 12 residues. Trimming took off 6 bases at V and 4 bases at J, with 9 bases between the two ends. Written as DNA, the CDR3 is TGTGCCAGCAGCCAGGCCAGAGAGACCCAGTACTTC. It encodes CASSQARETQYF.

V gene TRBV28 combines with J gene TRBJ2-1; 11 positions match TRBD2. The CDR3 has 17 residues. With V trimmed by 2 bases and J by 8 bases, 11 bases remained unmatched. Germline V gene data show CDR1 as MDHEN and CDR2 as SYDVKM. This CDR3 is CASSLVLAGGPLDEQFF. CDR3 nucleotides: TGTGCCAGCAGTTTAGTTCTAGCGGGAGGACCCCTCGATGAGCAGTTCTTC.

This clone occurred once. The chain employs TRBV4-3 and TRBJ2-1; TRBD2 might be the D (6 bases). Germline lookup yields CDR1 LGHNA and CDR2 YSLEER. V was cut by 0 bases and J by 4 bases, with 16 bases left in between. The CDR3 is made up of 17 amino acids. The chain's CDR3 is CASSQDAGPNLYNEQFF. In DNA form, the CDR3 reads TGCGCCAGCAGCCAAGATGCGGGGCCAAACCTATACAATGAGCAGTTCTTC.

V gene TRBV5-8 combines with J gene TRBJ1-4; the D is unclear. The CDR3 spans 14 residues. Trimming took off 2 bases at V and 6 bases at J, with 11 bases between the two ends. Germline CDR1 is SGHTS and CDR2 is YDEGEE. In DNA form, the CDR3 reads TGTGCCAGCAGCTTTCCCGGGAGGGATGAAAAACTGTTTTTT. Translating it yields CASSFPGRDEKLFF.

The chain employs TRBV19 and TRBJ2-7; 7 positions agree with TRBD1. V shed 6 bases, J shed 2 bases, and the junction held 4 bases outside the gene matches. The germline V gene has CDR1 LNHDA and CDR2 SQIVND (reference sequence). The CDR3 runs 13 residues. CDR3 loop: CASSFQGAYEQYF. The CDR3 DNA sequence: TGTGCCAGTAGCTTTCAGGGGGCCTACGAGCAGTACTTC. Complete variable domain (other parts from reference TRBV19 and TRBJ2-7): DGGITQSPKYLFRKEGQNVTLSCEQNLNHDAMYWYRQDPGQGLRLIYYSQIVNDFQKGDIAEGYSVSREKKESFPLTVTSAQKNPTAFYLCASSFQGAYEQYFGPGTRLTVT.

This rearrangement joins TRBV7-9 to TRBJ2-7, with D possibly being TRBD1 (5 bases). Germline V gene data show CDR1 as SEHNR and CDR2 as FQNEAQ (reference sequence). The CDR3 loop spans 16 amino acids. Deletions cut 1 base from V and 1 base from J, with 14 bases between. This CDR3 reads CASSLVQGIVSYEQYF. The CDR3 coding sequence is TGTGCCAGCAGCTTAGTTCAGGGAATCGTGTCCTACGAGCAGTACTTC.

The V gene is TRBV5-1, the J gene TRBJ2-5; 9 nucleotides match TRBD1. From germline, CDR1 is SGHRS and CDR2 YFSETQ. This CDR3 comprises 16 residues. V dropped 4 bases and J dropped 0; count of bases not matched to a gene: 7. Written as DNA, the CDR3 is TGCGCCAGCAGCCGGGGGACAGGGAGTAACCAAGAGACCCAGTACTTC. It yields the protein CASSRGTGSNQETQYF.

The V call is TRBV11-3, the J call TRBJ1-1; TRBD1 agrees at 10 bases. With V trimmed by 4 bases and J by 1 base, 9 bases remained unmatched. CDR1 SGHNT and CDR2 YENEEA come from the germline V gene. This CDR3 contains 17 residues. The CDR3 nucleotides read TGTGCCAGCAGCTCTTCGCTACGGGACAGGGGGAACACTGAAGCTTTCTTT. Residues: CASSSSLRDRGNTEAFF.

This clone was recorded only once. CDR3: CASSPGGQGKFSSYEQYF. The CDR3 nucleotides are TGTGCCAGCAGTCCAGGGGGACAGGGCAAATTCTCATCCTACGAGCAGTACTTC. The rearrangement uses TRBV6-6 and TRBJ2-7; 9 nucleotides agree with TRBD1. V was pared by 5 bases and J by 1 base, with 15 bases of the junction left unmatched. Germline CDR1 and CDR2: MNHNY and SVGAGI (reference sequence). This CDR3 has 18 amino acids.

This clone was seen just once. The chain employs TRBV6-2 or TRBV6-3 and TRBJ2-2; TRBD2 aligns across 8 bases. CDR3 size: 17 residues. Germline-derived CDR1 and CDR2 are MNHEY and SVGEGT. J gave up 2 bases and V 0 bases, and 5 bases lay outside the gene matches. For the CDR3, the DNA is TGTGCCAGCAGTTACTCGTCGATAGCGGGAAACACCGGGGAGCTGTTTTTT. Its translation is CASSYSSIAGNTGELFF.

The genes are TRBV6-2 or TRBV6-3 and TRBJ2-2; D is possibly TRBD2 (6 bases). CDR1 and CDR2 (germline): MNHEY, SVGEGT. Between the trimmed V and J ends, which lost 2 bases and 5 bases, there was a span of 15 bases. This CDR3 is built from 16 residues. The chain's CDR3 is CASSYTGGTRTGELFF. The CDR3 nucleotides are TGTGCCAGCAGTTACACCGGCGGGACTCGGACCGGGGAGCTGTTTTTT.

V usage is TRBV25-1 and J usage is TRBJ2-5, with TRBD2 as a possible D gene (6 bases). The germline gives CDR1 MGHDK, CDR2 SYGVNS. V was clipped by 4 bases and J by 5 bases, with 11 bases between them. The CDR3 runs to 13 residues. DNA for the CDR3: TGTGCCAGCAGTGGACTAGGGTGGGAGACCCAGTACTTC. It is translated as CASSGLGWETQYF.

The count of this clone is one. The gene calls are TRBV15 and TRBJ2-1; D might be TRBD2 (6 bases). In germline, CDR1 is LNHNV, CDR2 YYDKDF (reference sequence). This CDR3 has 15 amino acids. V dropped 3 bases and J dropped 2 bases, with 11 bases sitting between them. CDR3 region: CATSREGSPYNEQFF. DNA of the CDR3: TGTGCCACCAGCAGGGAGGGGAGCCCCTACAATGAGCAGTTCTTC.

The chain recombines TRBV18 with TRBJ1-2; no firm D call. CDR1 and CDR2 (germline): KGHSH, LQKENI. CDR3 size: 12 residues. With 2 bases removed from V and 4 bases from J, the gap between germline ends came to 5 bases. The CDR3 sequence: CASSPNSYGYTF. For the CDR3, the DNA is TGTGCCAGCTCACCAAACAGCTATGGCTACACCTTC.

This chain links TRBV5-5 with TRBJ2-7; a possible D gene is TRBD1 (6 bases). Germline V gene data show CDR1 as SGHKS and CDR2 as YYEKEE (reference sequence). The CDR3 runs to 14 residues. Trimming cost V 0 bases and J 0 bases, with 7 bases left between them. CDR3 coding DNA: TGTGCCAGCAGCTTGGACAGGGCCTCCTACGAGCAGTACTTC. This translates into CASSLDRASYEQYF.

The chain employs TRBV23-1 and TRBJ2-3; TRBD1 aligns across 7 bases. TRBV23-1 is sorted into the ORF group, with uncertain function. V lost 2 bases to trimming and J lost 2 bases; unmatched junction nucleotides: 7. The CDR3 runs 16 residues. The DNA of the CDR3 is TGCGCCAGCAGTCAACGACAGGGTTTCCACACAGATACGCAGTATTTT. Its protein is CASSQRQGFHTDTQYF.

The rearrangement links TRBV7-2 to TRBJ2-1, with D perhaps matching TRBD1 (6 bases). Germline-derived CDR1 and CDR2 are SGHTA and FQGNSA. Trimming cost V 5 bases and J 0 bases, with 11 bases left between them. The CDR3 contains 15 residues. The CDR3 sequence: CASSQRGSSYNEQFF. The CDR3, as DNA: TGTGCCAGCAGCCAGAGGGGGAGCTCCTACAATGAGCAGTTCTTC.

V and J are TRBV28 and TRBJ1-5; TRBD1 matches 7 bases. The junction had 6 bases not matched to a gene; V was cut back by 6 bases and J by 10 bases. Germline lookup yields CDR1 MDHEN and CDR2 SYDVKM. CDR3 length equals 12 residues. CDR3 in DNA: TGTGCCAGCAGGGAGGGGGCTTATCCCCAGCATTTT. It specifies CASREGAYPQHF.

The V gene is TRBV5-6, the J gene TRBJ2-7, with D unclear. The length of the CDR3 is 14 residues. The V and J ends lost 3 bases and 1 base respectively, with 11 bases between them. The germline V gene has CDR1 SGHDT and CDR2 YYEEEE. CDR3 amino acids: CASSSAGDSYEQYF. The CDR3 DNA reads TGTGCCAGCAGCTCCGCAGGCGATTCCTACGAGCAGTACTTC.

The chain recombines TRBV6-5 with TRBJ1-1; D gene unclear. The CDR3 covers 14 residues. V was cut by 7 bases and J by 4 bases, with 16 bases left in between. CDR1 and CDR2 (germline): MNHEY, SVGAGI. CDR3 bases: TGTGCCAGCACTCAAGTCTCCGGTGGCACTGAAGCTTTCTTT. Encoded protein: CASTQVSGGTEAFF.